The sequence of this TCR beta chain was determined in a study of graft-versus-host responses after intestinal transplantation. Study information: The whole recipient group had anti-thymocyte globulin induction followed by tacrolimus and steroids for around 3 years.

The study, taken as a whole, reports: High graft-versus-host to host-versus-graft clonal ratios were seen in allografts of patients with graft-donor T cell macrochimerism. Analysis identified GvH clones in recipient marrow, with some appearing first in ileum or blood.

Clones were sequenced by immunoSEQ multiplex PCR, and TCRdb holds only the in-frame ones, with some missing. This table has about 7,400 clones, about 63% appearing once. The germline gives CDR1 MNHNS, CDR2 SASEGT. The CDR3 spans 15 residues. V was clipped by 1 base and J by 0 bases; unmatched bases: 3. Tissue processing of the graft released intraepithelial and lamina propria lymphocytes from it. This clone was recorded once. The antigen remains undetermined. The V gene is TRBV6-1, the J gene TRBJ2-7; 7 bases agree with TRBD2. Sequencing was performed on ileum tissue, taken less than 60 days after transplant. The clonotype originates from a human patient who received an intestinal transplant, so some T cells may come from the graft donor. The CDR3 reads CASSEEAGSSYEQYV. CDR3 nucleotides: TGTGCCAGCAGTGAAGAAGCGGGGAGCTCCTACGAGCAGTACGTC.